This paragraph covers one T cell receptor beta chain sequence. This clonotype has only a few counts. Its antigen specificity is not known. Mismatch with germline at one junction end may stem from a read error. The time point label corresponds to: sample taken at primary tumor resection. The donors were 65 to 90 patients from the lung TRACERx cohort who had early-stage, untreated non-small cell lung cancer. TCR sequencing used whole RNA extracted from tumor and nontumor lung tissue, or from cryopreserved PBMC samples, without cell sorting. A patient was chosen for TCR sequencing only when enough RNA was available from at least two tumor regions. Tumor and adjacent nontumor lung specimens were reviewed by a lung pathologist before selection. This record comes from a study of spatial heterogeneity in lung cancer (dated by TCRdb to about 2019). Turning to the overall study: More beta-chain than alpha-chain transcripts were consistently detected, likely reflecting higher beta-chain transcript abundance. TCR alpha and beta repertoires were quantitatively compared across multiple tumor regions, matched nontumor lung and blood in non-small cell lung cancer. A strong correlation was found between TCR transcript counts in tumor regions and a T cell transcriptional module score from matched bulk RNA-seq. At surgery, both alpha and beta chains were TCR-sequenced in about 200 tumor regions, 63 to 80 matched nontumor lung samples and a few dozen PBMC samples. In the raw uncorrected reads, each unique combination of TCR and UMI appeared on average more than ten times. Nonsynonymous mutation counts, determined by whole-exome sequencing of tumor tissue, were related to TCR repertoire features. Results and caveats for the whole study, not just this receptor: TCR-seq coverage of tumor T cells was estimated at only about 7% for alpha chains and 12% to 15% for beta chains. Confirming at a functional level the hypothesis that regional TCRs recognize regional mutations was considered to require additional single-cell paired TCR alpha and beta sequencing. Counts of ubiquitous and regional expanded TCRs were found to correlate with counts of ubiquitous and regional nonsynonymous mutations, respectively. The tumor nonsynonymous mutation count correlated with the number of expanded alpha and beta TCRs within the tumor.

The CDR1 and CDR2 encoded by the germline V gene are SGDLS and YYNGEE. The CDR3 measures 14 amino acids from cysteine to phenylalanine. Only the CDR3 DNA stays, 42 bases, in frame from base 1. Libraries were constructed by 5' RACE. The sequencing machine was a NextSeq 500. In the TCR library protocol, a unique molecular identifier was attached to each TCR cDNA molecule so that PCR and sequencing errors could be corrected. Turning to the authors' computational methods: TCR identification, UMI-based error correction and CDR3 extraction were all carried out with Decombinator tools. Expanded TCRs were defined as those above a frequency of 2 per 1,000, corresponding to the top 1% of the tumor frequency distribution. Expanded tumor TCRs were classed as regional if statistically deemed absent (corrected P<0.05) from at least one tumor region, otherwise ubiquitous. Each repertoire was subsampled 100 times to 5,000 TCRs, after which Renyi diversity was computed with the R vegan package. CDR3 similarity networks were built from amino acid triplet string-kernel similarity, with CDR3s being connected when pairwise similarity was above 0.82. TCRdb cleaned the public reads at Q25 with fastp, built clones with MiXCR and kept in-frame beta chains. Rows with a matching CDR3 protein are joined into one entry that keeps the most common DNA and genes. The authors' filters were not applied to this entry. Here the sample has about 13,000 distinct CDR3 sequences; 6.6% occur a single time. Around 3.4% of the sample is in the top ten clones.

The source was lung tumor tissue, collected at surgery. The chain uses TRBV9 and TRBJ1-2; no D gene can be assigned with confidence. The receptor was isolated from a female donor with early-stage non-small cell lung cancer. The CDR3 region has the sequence CASSAKMGTPGSTF. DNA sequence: TGTGCCAGCAGCGCAAAAATGGGCACTCCTGGCTCCACCTTC. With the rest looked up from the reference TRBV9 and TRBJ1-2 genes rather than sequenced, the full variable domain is DSGVTQTPKHLITATGQRVTLRCSPRSGDLSVYWYQQSLDQGLQFLIQYYNGEERAKGNILERFSAQQFPDLHSELNLSSLELGDSALYFCASSAKMGTPGSTFGSGTRLTVV.